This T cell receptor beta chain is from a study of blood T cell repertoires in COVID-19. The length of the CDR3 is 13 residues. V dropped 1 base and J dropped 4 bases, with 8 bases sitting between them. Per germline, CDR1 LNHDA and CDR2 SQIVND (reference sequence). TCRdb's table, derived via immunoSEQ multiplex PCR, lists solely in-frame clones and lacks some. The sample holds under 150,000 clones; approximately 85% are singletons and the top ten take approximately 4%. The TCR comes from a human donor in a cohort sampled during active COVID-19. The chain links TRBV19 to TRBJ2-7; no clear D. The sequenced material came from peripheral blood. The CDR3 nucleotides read TGTGCCAGTAGTATAGGTTGGGCGTACGAGCAGTACTTC. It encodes CASSIGWAYEQYF.